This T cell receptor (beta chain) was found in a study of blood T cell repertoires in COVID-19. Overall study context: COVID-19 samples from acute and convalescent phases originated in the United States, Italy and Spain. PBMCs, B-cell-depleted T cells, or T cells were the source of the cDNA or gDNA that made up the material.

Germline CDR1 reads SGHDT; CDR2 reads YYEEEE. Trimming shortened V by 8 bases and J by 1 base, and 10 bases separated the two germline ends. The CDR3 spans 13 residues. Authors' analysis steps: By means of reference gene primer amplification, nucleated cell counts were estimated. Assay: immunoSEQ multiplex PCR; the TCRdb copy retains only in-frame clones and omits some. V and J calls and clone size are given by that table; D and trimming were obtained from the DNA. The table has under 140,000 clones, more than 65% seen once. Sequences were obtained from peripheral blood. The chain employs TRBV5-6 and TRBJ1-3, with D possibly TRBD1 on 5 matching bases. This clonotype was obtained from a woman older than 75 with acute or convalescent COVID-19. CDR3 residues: CASGGVSGNTIYF. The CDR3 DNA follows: TGTGCCAGTGGGGGGGTTTCTGGAAACACCATATATTTT. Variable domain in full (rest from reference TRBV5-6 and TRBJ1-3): DAGVTQSPTHLIKTRGQQVTLRCSPKSGHDTVSWYQQALGQGPQFIFQYYEEEERQRGNFPDRFSGHQFPNYSSELNVNALLLGDSALYLCASGGVSGNTIYFGEGSWLTVV.